Ten or more counts support the clone carrying this TCR beta chain. Its antigen is still unknown. CDR3 length: 15 amino acids. V was pared by 2 bases and J by 2 bases, with 2 bases of the junction left unmatched. Germline CDR1 is SGHTA and CDR2 is FQGNSA. TCRdb independently ran MiXCR on the reads; one entry per CDR3 protein. The data contain 250,000 or so distinct CDR3 sequences, 15% to 20% of them singletons. The source of the sample is a study of T cell repertoires in cytomegalovirus infection. Study context: Public signatures in TCR beta pointed to CMV infection and matching HLA type. Study-wide findings and caveats: Identification of carriers of CMV plus the relevant HLA was achieved through cumulative public TCR beta family frequency. Clonotype analysis showed dominance of the ex vivo response by HLA-C-restricted CMV-specific TCR beta clonotypes.

The sequencing input was CD8+ T cells from PBMCs. The V and J genes are TRBV7-2 and TRBJ2-1; 8 positions agree with TRBD2. The sequence came from a human donor in good health (CMV status not recorded). Some clones in this sample may be carry-over from other donors' samples. The CDR3 loop reads CASSLIGGAYNEQFF. The CDR3 nucleotides are TGTGCCAGCAGCTTAATCGGGGGGGCCTACAATGAGCAGTTCTTC.